These 24 T cell receptor beta chains were sequenced from one sample in a study of identical twins. Each CDR3 protein gets one entry after TCRdb re-called the 5' RACE reads with MiXCR. The sample yields over 200,000 distinct CDR3 sequences, about 6.7% seen once. The sample also formed part of further work on T cells expressing NK-cell markers.

Material: CD8+ T cells sorted from blood. These receptors were collected from a woman aged 18-35 years in good health.

This clonotype was seen at least ten times. V usage is TRBV29-1 and J usage is TRBJ2-7; the D is unclear. The CDR3 runs to 14 residues. Germline values: CDR1 SQVTM, CDR2 ANQGSEA. V lost 2 bases and J lost 0, with 11 bases in between. The chain's CDR3 is CSVERPGLSYEQYF. CDR3 in DNA: TGCAGCGTTGAAAGGCCAGGTCTCTCCTACGAGCAGTACTTC.

The J gene is TRBJ1-1, the V gene TRBV11-2; D gene uncertain. The CDR3 has 12 residues. The ends were cut back, 7 bases at V and 11 bases at J, with 17 bases in the middle. Germline CDR1 and CDR2: SGHAT and FQNNGV. The CDR3 nucleotides read TGTGCCAGCATCCAGTTCGGAGATAGGGCTTTCTTT. Protein sequence: CASIQFGDRAFF.

The chain has TRBV27 and TRBJ1-6; 7 bases align to TRBD1. This CDR3 has 16 amino acids. Germline V gives CDR1 MNHEY, CDR2 SMNVEV (reference sequence). V shed 1 base and J 4 bases; nucleotides not matched to a gene: 4. The CDR3 DNA sequence: TGTGCCAGCAGTTTATTGGCAGGGGGATATAATTCACCCCTCCACTTT. Translated: CASSLLAGGYNSPLHF.

This chain joins TRBV6-1 and TRBJ1-4; the D is unclear. This CDR3 comprises 14 residues. The germline V gene has CDR1 MNHNS and CDR2 SASEGT. The ends were cut back, 7 bases at V and 8 bases at J, with 17 bases in the middle. In DNA, the CDR3 is TGTGCCAGCACCGGGCGCCGAGGAGGAGAAAAACTGTTTTTT. This codes for CASTGRRGGEKLFF.

The chain couples TRBV10-2 to TRBJ2-7, with D tentatively TRBD2 (6 bases). Looked up from germline, CDR1 is WSHSY and CDR2 is SAAADI. The V and J ends lost 2 bases and 4 bases respectively, with 15 bases between them. There are 15 residues in the CDR3. The CDR3, as DNA: TGCGCCAGCAGTGAGACCTCGGGACGGGAGTACGAGCAGTACTTC. Amino acids: CASSETSGREYEQYF.

The V and J genes are TRBV9 and TRBJ1-2; D uncertain. V lost 3 bases, J lost 4 bases, and 16 bases lay in between. The CDR3 length is 15 residues. CDR1 is SGDLS, CDR2 YYNGEE, per germline. In nucleotides, the CDR3 is TGTGCCAGCAGCGAGCGACTAGGCCCCGGCTATGGCTACACCTTC. This gives the protein CASSERLGPGYGYTF.

This clonotype was counted at least ten times. V and J are TRBV12-5 and TRBJ2-7; D uncertain. The CDR3 spans 12 residues. The V end lost 2 bases, the J end lost 4 bases, and 6 bases lay between the germline ends. Germline V gene lookup returns CDR1 LGHNT and CDR2 FRNRAP. The CDR3 spells CASGLHRYEQYF. The DNA for the CDR3 is TGTGCTAGTGGTTTGCACAGATACGAGCAGTACTTC.

This clonotype was detected a few times. This chain connects TRBV4-1 to TRBJ2-1; the D call may be TRBD1 or TRBD2 (5 bases each). The length of the CDR3 is 14 residues. From germline, CDR1 is MGHRA and CDR2 YSYEKL. V gave up 3 bases and J gave up 8 bases, with 14 bases separating them. The CDR3 nucleotides read TGCGCCAGCAGCCAGGGGGACGCAGAGGATGAGCAGTTCTTC. Translation gives CASSQGDAEDEQFF.

The chain couples TRBV28 to TRBJ2-1; TRBD1 agrees at 8 bases. Germline CDR1 reads MDHEN; CDR2 reads SYDVKM. There are 13 residues in the CDR3. The V and J ends lost 5 bases and 4 bases, in that order; junction bases with no gene match: 1. CDR3 in amino acids: CASSRQGYNEQFF. CDR3 nucleotide sequence: TGTGCCAGCAGTCGACAGGGGTACAATGAGCAGTTCTTC.

This clonotype was counted at least ten times. CDR3 protein: CASSPALGREQFF. CDR3 DNA: TGTGCCAGCAGCCCGGCCCTCGGTCGGGAGCAGTTCTTC. V gene TRBV6-6 combines with J gene TRBJ2-1; D call uncertain. With 6 bases removed from V and 10 bases from J, the gap between germline ends came to 16 bases. The germline CDR1 and CDR2 sequences are MNHNY and SVGAGI (reference sequence). This CDR3 is built from 13 residues.

The V gene is TRBV25-1, the J gene TRBJ1-1; weak D call: TRBD1 (6 bases). There are 14 residues in the CDR3. Trimming cost V 4 bases and J 3 bases, with 12 bases left between them. The germline CDR1 and CDR2 sequences are MGHDK and SYGVNS. The CDR3 reads CASSVSGEDTEAFF. DNA for the CDR3: TGTGCCAGCAGTGTTTCAGGGGAAGACACTGAAGCTTTCTTT.

J is TRBJ1-1 and V is TRBV30; D is unclear. The V gene's germline CDR1 is GTSNPN and CDR2 SVGIG (reference sequence). The CDR3 loop spans 11 amino acids. V was trimmed by 0 bases and J by 6 bases, leaving 5 bases between them. CDR3 region: CAWSVLAEAFF. CDR3 DNA sequence: TGTGCCTGGAGTGTCTTGGCTGAAGCTTTCTTT.

This clonotype was detected only a few times. The chain uses TRBV9 and TRBJ2-1; unclear D gene. V gave up 0 bases and J gave up 7 bases, with 8 bases separating them. The CDR3 spans 13 residues. The germline gives CDR1 SGDLS, CDR2 YYNGEE. CDR3 residues: CASSVGKRNEQFF. CDR3 in DNA: TGTGCCAGCAGCGTAGGAAAAAGGAATGAGCAGTTCTTC.

This clonotype was picked up a small number of times. This chain links TRBV5-1 with TRBJ1-2, with a weak D call TRBD1 (6 bases). Between the trimmed V and J ends, which lost 5 bases and 7 bases, there was a span of 21 bases. Germline CDR1 is SGHRS and CDR2 is YFSETQ. The CDR3 runs 15 residues. This CDR3 is CASSFSSGAGFGYTF. As DNA, the CDR3 is TGCGCCAGCAGTTTTTCGTCGGGGGCCGGTTTTGGCTACACCTTC.

The chain employs TRBV6-2 or TRBV6-3 and TRBJ2-7; TRBD1 aligns across 7 bases. This CDR3 spans 13 amino acids. V dropped 0 bases and J dropped 6; count of bases not matched to a gene: 2. The V gene's germline CDR1 is MNHEY and CDR2 SVGEGT. The CDR3 bases are TGTGCCAGCAGTTACTCTACAGGGGTCGAGCAGTACTTC. Its protein product is CASSYSTGVEQYF.

The CDR3 loop is CASSPRGQGRDTEAFF. In nucleotides, the CDR3 is TGTGCCAGCAGTCCTCGCGGACAGGGGAGGGACACTGAAGCTTTCTTT. V gene TRBV12-3 or TRBV12-4 combines with J gene TRBJ1-1; the match to TRBD1 covers 9 bases. The V and J ends lost 5 bases and 3 bases, in that order; junction bases with no gene match: 10. This CDR3 comprises 16 residues.

This clonotype showed up many times. The V gene is TRBV6-2 or TRBV6-3, the J gene TRBJ1-1; no reliable D call. The CDR3 is 13 residues long. Germline V gene data show CDR1 as MNHEY and CDR2 as SVGEGT. V dropped 2 bases and J dropped 5 bases, with 9 bases sitting between them. CDR3 region: CASSYRMATEAFF. The CDR3 nucleotides read TGTGCCAGCAGTTACCGGATGGCGACTGAAGCTTTCTTT.

This clonotype has only a few counts. The chain combines TRBV6-5 with TRBJ2-1; D gene unclear. V lost 4 bases and J lost 6, with 10 bases in between. Germline V CDR1 and CDR2: MNHEY, SVGAGI. The CDR3 runs 13 residues. CDR3 residues: CASSWSLGNEQFF. The CDR3 bases are TGTGCCAGCAGTTGGTCGTTGGGCAATGAGCAGTTCTTC.

In its sample, this clonotype was seen many times. V usage is TRBV29-1 and J usage is TRBJ2-3; D ambiguous. The CDR3 extends over 14 amino acids. Germline lookup yields CDR1 SQVTM and CDR2 ANQGSEA. V was cut by 7 bases and J by 1 base, with 15 bases left in between. CDR3 protein: CSGRDPSGTDTQYF. In DNA form, the CDR3 reads TGCAGCGGCCGTGACCCTTCGGGCACAGATACGCAGTATTTT.

This clonotype was seen ten or more times. The chain joins TRBV5-6 to TRBJ2-3, with D possibly matching TRBD2 (6 bases). Germline V gene lookup returns CDR1 SGHDT and CDR2 YYEEEE. V lost 0 bases and J 2 bases, leaving 10 bases between the germline ends. There are 15 residues in the CDR3. CDR3 bases: TGTGCCAGCAGCTTGGTAGCGGATTACACAGATACGCAGTATTTT. The encoded protein is CASSLVADYTDTQYF.

This clonotype was picked up a small number of times. V and J are TRBV30 and TRBJ2-1; 9 bases match TRBD2. The CDR3 is 17 residues long. Germline-derived CDR1 and CDR2 are GTSNPN and SVGIG (reference sequence). Germline trimming cut 2 bases from V and 4 bases from J; bases unmatched to any gene: 12. The CDR3: CAWSPLSGSPFYNEQFF. CDR3 in DNA: TGTGCCTGGAGTCCCCTTAGCGGGAGCCCGTTTTACAATGAGCAGTTCTTC.

The table lists this clonotype with a few counts. The chain couples TRBV20-1 to TRBJ2-1; D is perhaps TRBD2 (5 bases). The CDR3 extends over 12 amino acids. V gave up 0 bases and J gave up 9 bases, with 9 bases separating them. Germline CDR1 reads DFQATT; CDR2 reads SNEGSKA (reference sequence). In nucleotides, the CDR3 is TGCAGTGCTAGAGATGGAGGAGGTGAGCAGTTCTTC. This sequence encodes CSARDGGGEQFF.

This clonotype came up a few times. The V and J genes are TRBV12-3 or TRBV12-4 and TRBJ2-7; D perhaps matches TRBD2 (5 bases). The V end lost 10 bases, the J end lost 5 bases, and 12 bases lay between the germline ends. The CDR3 has 11 residues. The CDR3 coding sequence is TGTGCCATCCTCGAGGGAGACGAGCAGTACTTC. It yields the protein CAILEGDEQYF.

The V and J genes are TRBV6-1 and TRBJ1-2; D not certain. Trimming removed 2 bases at V and 2 bases at J, with 12 bases between. Germline V CDR1 and CDR2: MNHNS, SASEGT. This CDR3 is 15 amino acids long. The CDR3 here is CASSEWAGPNYGYTF. The CDR3 region has the DNA TGTGCCAGCAGTGAATGGGCAGGACCCAACTATGGCTACACCTTC.